Below are 27 T cell receptor beta chains sequenced from a single sample in a study of beta chain features in type 1 diabetes. Findings of the study overall: Moderate but significant shortening of TCRB CDR3s was recorded in all four CD4+ subsets from Type 1 diabetes patients.

These receptors have no identified antigens. Reverse transcription of all isolated RNA meant that expressed TCRB transcripts were sequenced. Profiled with immunoSEQ multiplex PCR; TCRdb holds only in-frame clones, not every one. The repertoire has about 170,000 clones, approximately 8.1% of them found once; the top ten carry 0.94%. The sequenced material came from central memory CD4+ T cells from blood. The receptors come from a woman aged 40 to 49 with type 1 diabetes.

The rearrangement links TRBV5-5 to TRBJ1-5, with D maybe TRBD1 (6 bases). Germline lookup yields CDR1 SGHKS and CDR2 YYEKEE (reference sequence). The CDR3 consists of 16 residues. V lost 2 bases to trimming and J lost 5 bases, with 17 bases between them. CDR3 amino acids: CASSLHTGNVDQPQHF. The CDR3 bases are TGTGCCAGCAGCTTACATACAGGGAACGTGGATCAGCCCCAGCATTTT. The variable domain in full, with the rest retrieved from reference TRBV5-5 and TRBJ1-5, is DAGVTQSPTHLIKTRGQQVTLRCSPISGHKSVSWYQQVLGQGPQFIFQYYEKEERGRGNFPDRFSARQFPNYSSELNVNALLLGDSALYLCASSLHTGNVDQPQHFGDGTRLSIL.

Note on this clone: At the DNA level, this CDR3 is encoded by other sequences in the same sample as well. The gene calls are TRBV9 and TRBJ2-7; the match to TRBD1 covers 8 bases. V trimming: 4 bases; J trimming: 4 bases; junction bases outside the gene matches: 10. The length of the CDR3 is 15 residues. Per germline, CDR1 SGDLS and CDR2 YYNGEE. The CDR3 DNA follows: TGTGCCAGCAGCCTTCGAGGACAGGGAAATTACGAGCAGTACTTC. Translated: CASSLRGQGNYEQYF.

The chain recombines TRBV25-1 with TRBJ2-1, with TRBD2 matching 11 bases. Trimming at V came to 2 bases and at J to 3 bases, leaving 3 bases not matched to a gene. Germline loops: CDR1 MGHDK, CDR2 SYGVNS. This CDR3 is built from 16 residues. CDR3 in DNA: TGTGCCAGCAGTGAAGTAGGACTAGCGGGCTACAATGAGCAGTTCTTC. Translation gives CASSEVGLAGYNEQFF.

This clone has a handful of counts. The rearrangement links TRBV18 to TRBJ1-1; maybe TRBD1 (6 bases). V shed 2 bases and J shed 6 bases, with 13 bases lying between them. Germline CDR1 KGHSH, CDR2 LQKENI. The CDR3 spans 14 residues. The CDR3, as DNA: TGTGCCAGCTCACCAGCAGGCAGGGGTGCTGAAGCTTTCTTT. Protein sequence: CASSPAGRGAEAFF.

This clone occurred a few times. The chain has TRBV28 and TRBJ1-1, with 7 bases aligning to TRBD1. V lost 6 bases to trimming and J lost 6 bases; unmatched junction nucleotides: 10. This CDR3 has 14 residues. CDR1 and CDR2 from the germline V gene are MDHEN and SYDVKM. The CDR3 sequence: CASRRQGGFAEAFF. The DNA of the CDR3 is TGTGCCAGCAGAAGACAGGGTGGCTTCGCTGAAGCTTTCTTT.

The V and J genes are TRBV6-6 and TRBJ2-1, with 9 bases aligning to TRBD1. The CDR3 length is 15 residues. CDR1 is MNHNY, CDR2 SVGAGI, per germline (reference sequence). Trimming removed 4 bases from V and 4 bases from J; junction bases left unmatched: 5. DNA of the CDR3: TGTGCCAGCAGTTTCCGGGACAGGGTATACAATGAGCAGTTCTTC. This codes for CASSFRDRVYNEQFF.

This clone was counted between two and nine times. V is TRBV28 and J is TRBJ2-7; maybe TRBD2 (6 bases). Germline V gives CDR1 MDHEN, CDR2 SYDVKM. V dropped 2 bases and J dropped 4 bases, with 12 bases sitting between them. The CDR3 totals 14 residues. Here the CDR3 reads CASSLRRRGYEQYF. CDR3 coding DNA: TGTGCCAGCAGTTTACGGAGGAGGGGATACGAGCAGTACTTC. The full variable domain, its missing parts supplied by reference TRBV28 and TRBJ2-7, is DVKVTQSSRYLVKRTGEKVFLECVQDMDHENMFWYRQDPGLGLRLIYFSYDVKMKEKGDIPEGYSVSREKKERFSLILESASTNQTSMYLCASSLRRRGYEQYFGPGTRLTVT.

The gene calls are TRBV19 and TRBJ2-1, with 10 bases aligning to TRBD1. Germline V gives CDR1 LNHDA, CDR2 SQIVND (reference sequence). Germline trimming cut 1 base from V and 12 bases from J; bases unmatched to any gene: 9. The CDR3 contains 15 residues. The CDR3 here is CASSIARTGGIGQFF. The CDR3, as DNA: TGTGCCAGTAGTATAGCCCGGACAGGGGGTATTGGGCAGTTCTTC.

The rearrangement links TRBV10-3 to TRBJ2-4, with D maybe TRBD2 (5 bases). Trimming pared 11 bases from V and 8 bases from J, leaving 16 bases between. The germline CDR1 and CDR2 sequences are ENHRY and SYGVKD. This CDR3 comprises 12 residues. The DNA of the CDR3 is TGTGCCTCCGGAGGCCAAGGAGACATTCAGTACTTC. Translation gives CASGGQGDIQYF.

This sequence joins TRBV7-2 and TRBJ2-1, with D possibly matching TRBD2 (6 bases). Trimming cost V 1 base and J 4 bases, with 14 bases left between them. CDR1 is SGHTA, CDR2 FQGNSA, per germline. The length of the CDR3 is 16 residues. CDR3 nucleotides: TGTGCCAGCAGCTTAGAGGGCGCCGGGGGTTACAATGAGCAGTTCTTC. As protein: CASSLEGAGGYNEQFF.

This clone turned up a few times. This sequence joins TRBV5-1 and TRBJ1-1; unclear D gene. From germline, CDR1 is SGHRS and CDR2 YFSETQ. V dropped 4 bases and J dropped 1 base, with 11 bases sitting between them. The CDR3 covers 14 residues. Written as DNA, the CDR3 is TGCGCCAGCAGCACAGACGGCTCGAACACTGAAGCTTTCTTT. This encodes CASSTDGSNTEAFF.

This clone showed up just a few times. CDR3 residues: CASSPGTTTYEQYF. CDR3 DNA: TGTGCCAGCAGCCCCGGGACTACAACCTACGAGCAGTACTTC. This sequence joins TRBV7-9 and TRBJ2-7; 7 bases line up with TRBD2. The CDR3 is 14 residues long. Unmatched junction bases numbered 6, after V lost 5 bases and J lost 2 bases. The germline CDR1 and CDR2 sequences are SEHNR and FQNEAQ (reference sequence).

This clone was seen many times. The gene calls are TRBV28 and TRBJ2-1; 10 bases map to TRBD2. Per germline, CDR1 MDHEN and CDR2 SYDVKM. Trimming took 3 bases from V and 6 from J; bases not matched to a gene: 8. This CDR3 has 16 residues. The CDR3 nucleotides read TGTGCCAGCAGTTTGGGGGGAGCGGGAGGGACCAATGAGCAGTTCTTC. Translated, it gives CASSLGGAGGTNEQFF.

The chain carries TRBV7-3 and TRBJ2-1; 9 positions match TRBD2. The CDR3 extends over 16 amino acids. CDR1 and CDR2 (germline): SGHTA, FQGTGA. J lost 7 bases, V lost 1 base, and 8 bases had no gene match. The CDR3: CASSLMSGLAMNEQFF. CDR3 DNA sequence: TGTGCCAGCAGCTTAATGTCGGGACTAGCTATGAATGAGCAGTTCTTC.

This clone has a handful of counts. This chain links TRBV7-8 with TRBJ2-7; 13 bases are shared with TRBD2. CDR3 length: 16 amino acids. Germline loops: CDR1 SGHVS, CDR2 FQNEAQ. V trimming: 2 bases; J trimming: 5 bases; junction bases outside the gene matches: 6. CDR3 in amino acids: CASSLRTSGGSHEQYF. DNA of the CDR3: TGTGCCAGCAGCTTACGGACTAGCGGGGGATCACACGAGCAGTACTTC.

The chain uses TRBV6-5 and TRBJ1-2; D is unclear. The germline V gene encodes CDR1 MNHEY and CDR2 SVGAGI. V lost 0 bases, J lost 2 bases, and 7 bases lay in between. The CDR3 has 14 amino acids. The chain's CDR3 is CASSYSFENYGYTF. DNA of the CDR3: TGTGCCAGCAGTTACTCCTTCGAGAACTATGGCTACACCTTC.

The chain recombines TRBV28 with TRBJ2-7; maybe TRBD1 (7 bases). CDR1 is MDHEN, CDR2 SYDVKM, per germline. The ends were cut back, 5 bases at V and 2 bases at J, with 13 bases in the middle. The CDR3 is 14 amino acids. The CDR3 loop is CASSRQGGPYEQYF. The CDR3 DNA follows: TGTGCCAGCAGTCGCCAGGGGGGTCCCTACGAGCAGTACTTC. The whole variable domain, remainder taken from reference TRBV28 and TRBJ2-7, is DVKVTQSSRYLVKRTGEKVFLECVQDMDHENMFWYRQDPGLGLRLIYFSYDVKMKEKGDIPEGYSVSREKKERFSLILESASTNQTSMYLCASSRQGGPYEQYFGPGTRLTVT.

This clone was picked up a small number of times. DNA for the CDR3: TGTGCCAGCACCTTCTCTCAGGGGCCCACTGAAGCTTTCTTT. Translating it yields CASTFSQGPTEAFF. V usage is TRBV7-9 and J usage is TRBJ1-1, with D tentatively TRBD1 (6 bases). V lost 7 bases and J 4 bases, leaving 16 bases between the germline ends. The CDR3 is 14 amino acids. CDR1 is SEHNR and CDR2 is FQNEAQ in the germline V gene (reference sequence). Full variable domain (missing parts from reference TRBV7-9 and TRBJ1-1): DTGVSQNPRHKITKRGQNVTFRCDPISEHNRLYWYRQTLGQGPEFLTYFQNEAQLEKSRLLSDRFSAERPKGSFSTLEIQRTEQGDSAMYLCASTFSQGPTEAFFGQGTRLTVV.

This sequence joins TRBV7-8 and TRBJ1-1; possible D gene TRBD1, 5 bases. Germline V gene sequence: CDR1 SGHVS, CDR2 FQNEAQ. This CDR3 region has 14 residues. Between the trimmed V and J ends, which lost 4 bases and 3 bases, there was a span of 12 bases. This chain's CDR3 is CASSSGGSDTEAFF. The CDR3 nucleotides are TGTGCCAGCAGCTCCGGGGGAAGTGACACTGAAGCTTTCTTT. Filled out from reference TRBV7-8 and TRBJ1-1, the complete variable domain reads GAGVSQSPRYKVAKRGQDVALRCDPISGHVSLFWYQQALGQGPEFLTYFQNEAQLDKSGLPSDRFFAERPEGSVSTLKIQRTQQEDSAVYLCASSSGGSDTEAFFGQGTRLTVV.

J is TRBJ2-3 and V is TRBV28; D is perhaps TRBD1 (6 bases). The CDR3 totals 15 residues. The V end was cut by 3 bases, the J end by 0 bases, with 10 bases between. CDR1 and CDR2 (germline): MDHEN, SYDVKM. This chain's CDR3 is CASSLLQGSTDTQYF. The CDR3 DNA sequence: TGTGCCAGCAGTTTGTTACAGGGAAGCACAGATACGCAGTATTTT.

This clone was seen repeatedly, ten times or more. V is TRBV7-9 and J is TRBJ1-4, with unresolved D. This CDR3 has 13 residues. Trimming left V 2 bases short and J 4 bases short, with 5 bases between. Germline lookup yields CDR1 SEHNR and CDR2 FQNEAQ (reference sequence). The chain's CDR3 is CASSLNGNEKLFF. CDR3 in DNA: TGTGCCAGCAGCTTAAACGGTAATGAAAAACTGTTTTTT. Using reference TRBV7-9 and TRBJ1-4 for the parts outside the CDR3, the full variable domain is DTGVSQNPRHKITKRGQNVTFRCDPISEHNRLYWYRQTLGQGPEFLTYFQNEAQLEKSRLLSDRFSAERPKGSFSTLEIQRTEQGDSAMYLCASSLNGNEKLFFGSGTQLSVL.

The genes are TRBV29-1 and TRBJ2-2, with 9 bases matching TRBD2. CDR1 and CDR2 (germline): SQVTM, ANQGSEA. The ends lost 5 bases at V and 5 bases at J; junction bases unmatched: 9. This CDR3 is 15 amino acids long. DNA of the CDR3: TGCAGCGTTCTGGGGACTAGCATAGGGACCGGGGAGCTGTTTTTT. Residues: CSVLGTSIGTGELFF.

This clone was found a few times. The chain couples TRBV25-1 to TRBJ2-1; 10 positions match TRBD2. Germline CDR1 is MGHDK and CDR2 is SYGVNS. The CDR3 runs to 17 residues. Losses at the gene ends were 4 bases for V and 7 bases for J; bases not matched to a gene: 13. The CDR3: CASSATKREGLLNEQFF. CDR3 DNA sequence: TGTGCCAGCAGTGCTACAAAGCGGGAGGGCCTGTTAAATGAGCAGTTCTTC.

This chain connects TRBV7-2 to TRBJ2-5, with TRBD2 matching 11 bases. J gave up 11 bases and V 0 bases, and 14 bases lay outside the gene matches. Per germline, CDR1 SGHTA and CDR2 FQGNSA. The CDR3 contains 17 residues. The CDR3 region has the DNA TGTGCCAGCAGCTTAGCGGGGAGGACACTAGCGGGAGCTGAGCAGTACTTC. It is translated as CASSLAGRTLAGAEQYF.

This clone was counted between two and nine times. The chain uses TRBV4-3 and TRBJ2-3, with TRBD1 as a possible D gene (6 bases). V lost 5 bases and J 0 bases, leaving 9 bases between the germline ends. The V gene's germline CDR1 is LGHNA and CDR2 YSLEER. The length of the CDR3 is 14 residues. The CDR3, as DNA: TGCGCCAGCAGCACAGGGCCAAGCACAGATACGCAGTATTTT. Protein: CASSTGPSTDTQYF.

The CDR3 region is CASSSDSNSYEQYF. The CDR3 region has the DNA TGCGCCAGCAGCTCGGACTCCAACTCCTACGAGCAGTACTTC. This chain uses TRBV5-1 with TRBJ2-7, with D perhaps TRBD2 (5 bases). Germline CDR1 reads SGHRS; CDR2 reads YFSETQ. V was cut by 3 bases and J by 0 bases, with 10 bases left in between. The CDR3 is made up of 14 amino acids.

This clone has a handful of counts. J is TRBJ1-5 and V is TRBV5-7; 8 bases agree with TRBD1. TRBV5-7 is filed as an ORF, its function uncertain. With V trimmed by 3 bases and J by 0 bases, 5 bases remained unmatched. The CDR3 runs 16 residues. DNA for the CDR3: TGTGCCAGCAGCTCTCGGACAGGGTATAGCAATCAGCCCCAGCATTTT. Its translation is CASSSRTGYSNQPQHF.